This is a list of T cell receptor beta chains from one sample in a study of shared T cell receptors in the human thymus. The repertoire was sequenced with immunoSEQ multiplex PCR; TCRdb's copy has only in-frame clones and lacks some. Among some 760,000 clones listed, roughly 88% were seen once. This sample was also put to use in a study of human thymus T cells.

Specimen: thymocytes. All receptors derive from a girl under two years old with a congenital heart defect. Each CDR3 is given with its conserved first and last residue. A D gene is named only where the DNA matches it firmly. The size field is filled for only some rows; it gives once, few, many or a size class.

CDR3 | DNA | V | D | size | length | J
CASSLLSGDPTDTQYF | TGTGCCAGCAGCCTCCTTAGCGGGGACCCCACAGATACGCAGTATTTT | TRBV5-4 | TRBD2 | - | 16 | TRBJ2-3
CASSLSAGVLAKNIQYF | TGTGCCAGCAGTTTATCGGCGGGGGTCCTAGCCAAAAACATTCAGTACTTC | TRBV27 | TRBD2 | - | 17 | TRBJ2-4
CASSLVGATEAFF | TGCGCCAGCAGCTTGGTGGGGGCCACTGAAGCTTTCTTT | TRBV5-1 | - | - | 13 | TRBJ1-1
CASSLGGVAGQRFDEQFF | TGCGCCAGCAGCTTGGGGGGAGTTGCGGGACAGCGGTTCGATGAGCAGTTCTTC | TRBV5-1 | - | - | 18 | TRBJ2-1
CASSSTTENYNEQFF | TGTGCCAGCAGCTCCACGACGGAGAACTACAATGAGCAGTTCTTC | TRBV6-6 | - | - | 15 | TRBJ2-1
CASRSGNEQFF | TGCGCCAGCAGATCGGGCAATGAGCAGTTCTTC | TRBV5-1 | - | - | 11 | TRBJ2-1
CAIRCKASGANEQFF | TGTGCCATCAGATGCAAGGCTAGCGGGGCCAATGAGCAGTTCTTC | TRBV10-3 | TRBD2 | - | 15 | TRBJ2-1
CASSDGGIPPGYEQYF | TGTGCCAGCAGTGACGGAGGGATCCCCCCTGGGTACGAGCAGTACTTC | TRBV2 | - | - | 16 | TRBJ2-7
CASTGGSNYGYTF | TGTGCCAGCACAGGGGGCAGTAACTATGGCTACACCTTC | TRBV5-6 | TRBD1 | - | 13 | TRBJ1-2
CASRDRAPPNQPQHF | TGTGCCAGCAGGGACAGGGCCCCACCCAATCAGCCCCAGCATTTT | TRBV6-5 | TRBD1 | - | 15 | TRBJ1-5
CSVGTGQPYEQYF | TGCAGCGTGGGTACAGGACAGCCCTACGAGCAGTACTTC | TRBV29-1 | - | - | 13 | TRBJ2-7
CASSQRRGPYPYEQYF | TGCGCCAGCAGCCAACGTAGGGGGCCGTATCCCTACGAGCAGTACTTC | TRBV4-1 | TRBD1 | - | 16 | TRBJ2-7
CASEAGNYGYTF | TGTGCCAGTGAGGCGGGTAACTATGGCTACACCTTC | TRBV19 | - | - | 12 | TRBJ1-2
CASGLVSDRVTYEQYF | TGTGCTAGTGGTTTGGTATCGGACAGGGTCACCTACGAGCAGTACTTC | TRBV12-5 | TRBD1 | once | 16 | TRBJ2-7
CASSLGDREGSYNSPLHF | TGTGCCAGCAGCTTAGGGGACAGGGAGGGCTCCTATAATTCACCCCTCCACTTT | TRBV7-9 | TRBD1 | - | 18 | TRBJ1-6
CASSLAGGQDTPGPSYEQYF | TGTGCCAGCAGCTTAGCTGGGGGACAGGATACGCCAGGACCTTCCTACGAGCAGTACTTC | TRBV7-8 | TRBD1 | - | 20 | TRBJ2-7
CASSSYRAPRSYEQYF | TGTGCCAGCAGTTCTTACAGGGCACCCCGCTCCTACGAGCAGTACTTC | TRBV28 | - | - | 16 | TRBJ2-7
CASSVGEGTGLMDTEAFF | TGTGCCAGCAGCGTAGGAGAAGGGACAGGGTTGATGGACACTGAAGCTTTCTTT | TRBV9 | TRBD1 | - | 18 | TRBJ1-1
CASGGWDRSSGNTIYF | TGTGCCAGCGGAGGGTGGGACAGGAGCTCTGGAAACACCATATATTTT | TRBV2 | TRBD1 | - | 16 | TRBJ1-3
CASALHIGVNNSPLHF | TGTGCTAGTGCCCTGCACATCGGGGTCAATAATTCACCCCTCCACTTT | TRBV12-5 | - | - | 16 | TRBJ1-6
CASSRYRGPTEAFF | TGTGCCAGCAGTCGTTACAGGGGGCCCACTGAAGCTTTCTTT | TRBV27 | TRBD1 | - | 14 | TRBJ1-1
CATSRGEGAGENEQYF | TGTGCCACCAGCAGAGGTGAGGGGGCAGGGGAGAACGAGCAGTACTTC | TRBV15 | TRBD1 | few | 16 | TRBJ2-7
CASSVRTGSKDIQYF | TGTGCCAGCAGCGTCCGGACAGGGTCCAAAGACATTCAGTACTTC | TRBV5-4 | TRBD1 | - | 15 | TRBJ2-4
CASSRTGESSYEQYF | TGTGCCAGCAGTAGGACAGGTGAGAGCTCCTACGAGCAGTACTTC | TRBV6-6 | TRBD1 | - | 15 | TRBJ2-7
CASSSEGTPLHF | TGCGCCAGCAGCTCGGAGGGGACACCCCTCCACTTT | TRBV5-1 | - | - | 12 | TRBJ1-6
CASSYRLGLENTIYF | TGTGCCAGCAGTTACAGACTAGGTCTAGAAAACACCATATATTTT | TRBV6-6 | - | - | 15 | TRBJ1-3
CASSQDEGDYGYTF | TGCGCCAGCAGCCAAGATGAGGGGGACTATGGCTACACCTTC | TRBV4-3 | - | few | 14 | TRBJ1-2
CASSRFRFPSGNTIYF | TGCGCCAGCAGCCGGTTCCGGTTCCCCTCTGGAAACACCATATATTTT | TRBV4-1 | - | - | 16 | TRBJ1-3
CASSHMAYTQYF | TGTGCCAGCAGCCACATGGCTTATACGCAGTATTTT | TRBV5-6 | - | once | 12 | TRBJ2-3
CATGQGRSTDTQYF | TGTGCCACCGGACAGGGAAGGAGCACAGATACGCAGTATTTT | TRBV19 | TRBD1 | - | 14 | TRBJ2-3
CASRSRGVDTEAFF | TGTGCCAGCAGGTCTCGGGGTGTGGACACTGAAGCTTTCTTT | TRBV6-1 | - | - | 14 | TRBJ1-1
CASTSFRQASSYEQYF | TGTGCCAGCACCTCTTTTAGGCAGGCGAGCTCCTACGAGCAGTACTTC | TRBV28 | - | - | 16 | TRBJ2-7
CASSHILKRTNTEAFF | TGCGCCAGCAGCCACATACTTAAGAGAACTAACACTGAAGCTTTCTTT | TRBV4-1 | - | once | 16 | TRBJ1-1
CAISALGSNTEAFF | TGTGCCATCAGTGCCCTAGGATCGAACACTGAAGCTTTCTTT | TRBV10-3 | - | - | 14 | TRBJ1-1
CASSPYGGEDGYTF | TGCGCCAGCAGCCCCTACGGAGGGGAAGATGGCTACACCTTC | TRBV5-1 | - | - | 14 | TRBJ1-2